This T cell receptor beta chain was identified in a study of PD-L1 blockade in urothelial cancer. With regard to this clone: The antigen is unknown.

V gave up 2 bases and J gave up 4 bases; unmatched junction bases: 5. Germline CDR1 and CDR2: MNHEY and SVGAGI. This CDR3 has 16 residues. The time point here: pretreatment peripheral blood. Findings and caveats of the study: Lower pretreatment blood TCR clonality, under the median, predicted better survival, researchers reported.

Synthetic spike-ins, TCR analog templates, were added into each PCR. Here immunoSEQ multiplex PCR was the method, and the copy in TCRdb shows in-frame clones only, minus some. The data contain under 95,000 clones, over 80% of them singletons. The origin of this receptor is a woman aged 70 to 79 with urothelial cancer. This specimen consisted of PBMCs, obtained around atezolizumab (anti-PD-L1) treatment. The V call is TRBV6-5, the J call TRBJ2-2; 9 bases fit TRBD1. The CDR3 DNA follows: TGTGCCAGCAGTTACGGACAGGGGTTTGGCACCGGGGAGCTGTTTTTT. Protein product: CASSYGQGFGTGELFF.